This is a list of T cell receptor beta chains from one sample in a study of siplizumab effects on memory and regulatory T cells. Assay: immunoSEQ multiplex PCR; the TCRdb copy retains only in-frame clones and omits some. The sample has around 100,000 clones, about 94% seen once. The material sequenced was non-Treg CD4+ T cells sorted from blood. The origin of the receptors is a human donor in good health. Both conserved end residues are part of each CDR3. Each record gives: V gene, clone size, J gene, D gene, CDR3 DNA, CDR3 protein. The D gene is left open where the match is weak. Clone size appears in some rows only: once, few, many, or a class for an expanded clone.

v_call: TRBV6-5; clone_size: NA; j_call: TRBJ2-6; d_call: NA; cdr3_nt: TGTGCCAGCAGTGGGTTTTCAGGGGCCAACGTCCTGACTTTC; cdr3_aa: CASSGFSGANVLTF
v_call: TRBV6-1; clone_size: NA; j_call: TRBJ2-5; d_call: NA; cdr3_nt: TGTGCCAGCAGTGAATATAGCGGACAAGAGACCCAGTACTTC; cdr3_aa: CASSEYSGQETQYF
v_call: TRBV29-1; clone_size: NA; j_call: TRBJ2-1; d_call: NA; cdr3_nt: TGCAGCGTTGCACGTCAGGGGACATGGGTGCAGTTCTTC; cdr3_aa: CSVARQGTWVQFF
v_call: TRBV7-3; clone_size: NA; j_call: TRBJ1-2; d_call: TRBD1; cdr3_nt: TGTGCCAGCAGCCAGGACAGGTTGTCACGCTACACCTTC; cdr3_aa: CASSQDRLSRYTF
v_call: TRBV9; clone_size: NA; j_call: TRBJ2-5; d_call: NA; cdr3_nt: TGTGCCAGCAGCGTAGAACCCTCTTCCAGGGAGACCCAGTACTTC; cdr3_aa: CASSVEPSSRETQYF
v_call: TRBV6-1; clone_size: NA; j_call: TRBJ2-7; d_call: TRBD1; cdr3_nt: TGTGCCAGCAGTGAAGCGACCAGGGGGCGGTCCTACGAGCAGTACTTC; cdr3_aa: CASSEATRGRSYEQYF
v_call: TRBV7-9; clone_size: NA; j_call: TRBJ2-1; d_call: NA; cdr3_nt: TGTGCCAGCAGCCCCCGGGCTTCTGGGGAGTTAGGTGAGCAGTTCTTC; cdr3_aa: CASSPRASGELGEQFF
v_call: TRBV15; clone_size: NA; j_call: TRBJ2-7; d_call: NA; cdr3_nt: TGTGCCACCAGCAGGACGGCAGGGACCGCCTACGAGCAGTACTTC; cdr3_aa: CATSRTAGTAYEQYF
v_call: TRBV7-3; clone_size: NA; j_call: TRBJ2-5; d_call: NA; cdr3_nt: TGTGCCAGCAGCTTGGCTTCCCTTGGGTCGGAGACCCAGTACTTC; cdr3_aa: CASSLASLGSETQYF
v_call: TRBV27; clone_size: NA; j_call: TRBJ2-7; d_call: NA; cdr3_nt: TGTGCCAGCAGTTTTTGGCCTCGGTCGTCGTCATCCAGCTACAGAGAATCCTACGAGCAGTACTTC; cdr3_aa: CASSFWPRSSSSSYRESYEQYF
v_call: TRBV18; clone_size: NA; j_call: TRBJ2-1; d_call: TRBD2; cdr3_nt: TGTGCCAGCTCACTCGGACTAGATAACAATGAGCAGTTCTTC; cdr3_aa: CASSLGLDNNEQFF
v_call: TRBV7-3; clone_size: NA; j_call: TRBJ2-3; d_call: TRBD1; cdr3_nt: TGTGCCAGCAGCTTAACGATGGGACAGGGAGTCGCAGATACGCAGTATTTT; cdr3_aa: CASSLTMGQGVADTQYF
v_call: TRBV9; clone_size: NA; j_call: TRBJ2-7; d_call: TRBD1; cdr3_nt: TGTGCCAGCAGCGGAACGGGACAGGGGTCGTCCGAGCAGTACTTC; cdr3_aa: CASSGTGQGSSEQYF
v_call: TRBV12-5; clone_size: NA; j_call: TRBJ2-2; d_call: TRBD2; cdr3_nt: TGTGCTAGTGGCCCCAGGGCGGGAGACACCGGGGAGCTGTTTTTT; cdr3_aa: CASGPRAGDTGELFF
v_call: TRBV2; clone_size: once; j_call: TRBJ2-2; d_call: TRBD1; cdr3_nt: TGTGCCAGCAACAAGGACAGGGTTGCCACCGGGGAGCTGTTTTTT; cdr3_aa: CASNKDRVATGELFF
v_call: TRBV7-3; clone_size: NA; j_call: TRBJ2-7; d_call: TRBD1; cdr3_nt: TGTGCCAGCAGCCGATCGACAGGGGTTGGGGAGCAGTACTTC; cdr3_aa: CASSRSTGVGEQYF
v_call: TRBV4-3; clone_size: NA; j_call: TRBJ2-5; d_call: NA; cdr3_nt: TGCGCCAGCAGCCAAGAAAGTAGACGGTTGGGGACCCAGTACTTC; cdr3_aa: CASSQESRRLGTQYF
v_call: TRBV5-1; clone_size: NA; j_call: TRBJ2-7; d_call: NA; cdr3_nt: TGCGCCAGCAGCTTGAGGGGCGACTACGAGCAGTACTTC; cdr3_aa: CASSLRGDYEQYF
v_call: TRBV7-3; clone_size: NA; j_call: TRBJ2-3; d_call: TRBD1; cdr3_nt: TGTGCCAGCAGCCCGGGACAGGGAATTTCCACAGATACGCAGTATTTT; cdr3_aa: CASSPGQGISTDTQYF
v_call: TRBV14; clone_size: once; j_call: TRBJ1-2; d_call: TRBD1; cdr3_nt: TGTGCCAGCAGCCAAGTTGCAGGGGGCCATGGCTACACCTTC; cdr3_aa: CASSQVAGGHGYTF
v_call: TRBV18; clone_size: NA; j_call: TRBJ1-4; d_call: NA; cdr3_nt: TGTGCCAGCTCACCTTCGGGAGCTAATGAAAAACTGTTTTTT; cdr3_aa: CASSPSGANEKLFF
v_call: TRBV10-2; clone_size: NA; j_call: TRBJ2-4; d_call: NA; cdr3_nt: TGCGCCAGCAGTGAGATGGCTACCTCGATCATTCAGTACTTC; cdr3_aa: CASSEMATSIIQYF
v_call: TRBV6-5; clone_size: once; j_call: TRBJ1-2; d_call: NA; cdr3_nt: TGTGCCAGCAGTGTCTCGGACACCCACTATGGCTACACCTTC; cdr3_aa: CASSVSDTHYGYTF
v_call: TRBV6-6; clone_size: NA; j_call: TRBJ1-2; d_call: NA; cdr3_nt: TGTGCCAGCAGTTACTCGAGTGGGGGCGGAGGCTACACCTTC; cdr3_aa: CASSYSSGGGGYTF
v_call: TRBV5-1; clone_size: NA; j_call: TRBJ2-5; d_call: NA; cdr3_nt: TGCGCCAGCAGCTTGGAGATAGCAGGGAACAAAGAGACCCAGTACTTC; cdr3_aa: CASSLEIAGNKETQYF
v_call: TRBV13; clone_size: NA; j_call: TRBJ1-5; d_call: NA; cdr3_nt: TGTGCCAGATTGGACCGGGTCCCTCAGCCCCAGCATTTT; cdr3_aa: CARLDRVPQPQHF
v_call: TRBV7-2; clone_size: NA; j_call: TRBJ2-5; d_call: NA; cdr3_nt: TGTGCCAGCAGCACCTCGTGGGGTGGGGAGACCCAGTACTTC; cdr3_aa: CASSTSWGGETQYF
v_call: TRBV9; clone_size: once; j_call: TRBJ1-2; d_call: NA; cdr3_nt: TGTGCCAGCAGCGTAGCTTCAGCGGGGGGCTACACCTTC; cdr3_aa: CASSVASAGGYTF
v_call: TRBV10-3; clone_size: NA; j_call: TRBJ2-7; d_call: TRBD1; cdr3_nt: TGTGCCATCAGCCTGGGACAGGATCGCTACGAGCAGTACTTC; cdr3_aa: CAISLGQDRYEQYF
v_call: TRBV6-5; clone_size: NA; j_call: TRBJ2-3; d_call: NA; cdr3_nt: TGTGCCAGCAGGAGAGCAGATACGCAGTATTTT; cdr3_aa: CASRRADTQYF
v_call: TRBV6-1; clone_size: NA; j_call: TRBJ2-1; d_call: TRBD2; cdr3_nt: TGTGCCAGCAAAGGAGCGGGAGGGGGTGAGCAGTTCTTC; cdr3_aa: CASKGAGGGEQFF
v_call: TRBV15; clone_size: NA; j_call: TRBJ2-5; d_call: TRBD2; cdr3_nt: TGTGCCACCAGCAGAGATATGACTAGCGGGAGTCCCCAAGAGACCCAGTACTTC; cdr3_aa: CATSRDMTSGSPQETQYF
v_call: TRBV29-1; clone_size: few; j_call: TRBJ1-1; d_call: TRBD1; cdr3_nt: TGCAGCGCTAGGACAGGGGCCCCTGAAGCTTTCTTT; cdr3_aa: CSARTGAPEAFF
v_call: TRBV19; clone_size: NA; j_call: TRBJ2-6; d_call: NA; cdr3_nt: TGTGCCAGTCGGCTCAGAGCATCTGGGGCCAACGTCCTGACTTTC; cdr3_aa: CASRLRASGANVLTF
v_call: TRBV28; clone_size: NA; j_call: TRBJ2-7; d_call: NA; cdr3_nt: TGTGCCAGCAGATCCTTGAACGAGCAGTACTTC; cdr3_aa: CASRSLNEQYF
v_call: TRBV6-6; clone_size: once; j_call: TRBJ2-4; d_call: NA; cdr3_nt: TGTGCCAGCAGTTACGGGGCTGCCAAAAACATTCAGTACTTC; cdr3_aa: CASSYGAAKNIQYF
v_call: TRBV7-6; clone_size: NA; j_call: TRBJ2-1; d_call: NA; cdr3_nt: TGTGCCAGCAGTTTCCCCCCGCGGGGTGAGCAGTTCTTC; cdr3_aa: CASSFPPRGEQFF
v_call: TRBV6-5; clone_size: NA; j_call: TRBJ1-1; d_call: TRBD1; cdr3_nt: TGTGCCAGCAGTTACGGTAGGACAGGGAACACTGAAGCTTTCTTT; cdr3_aa: CASSYGRTGNTEAFF
v_call: TRBV5-1; clone_size: NA; j_call: TRBJ2-1; d_call: NA; cdr3_nt: TGCGCCAGCATTGGCGGGAACCGGCACAATGAGCAGTTCTTC; cdr3_aa: CASIGGNRHNEQFF
v_call: TRBV28; clone_size: NA; j_call: TRBJ2-1; d_call: TRBD2; cdr3_nt: TGTGCCAGCAGTCCGACTAGCGGGAGGGCCTTCGATGAGCAGTTCTTC; cdr3_aa: CASSPTSGRAFDEQFF
v_call: TRBV5-1; clone_size: NA; j_call: TRBJ1-4; d_call: TRBD1; cdr3_nt: TGCGCCAGCAGTCGAGGGACAGCAACTAATGAAAAACTGTTTTTT; cdr3_aa: CASSRGTATNEKLFF
v_call: TRBV19; clone_size: NA; j_call: TRBJ1-3; d_call: NA; cdr3_nt: TGTGCCAGTAGTACCCGGGACCGACGGTCTGGAAACACCATATATTTT; cdr3_aa: CASSTRDRRSGNTIYF
v_call: TRBV28; clone_size: once; j_call: TRBJ2-7; d_call: NA; cdr3_nt: TGTGCCAGCAGTTTGGGCAGGACATCCTACGAGCAGTACTTC; cdr3_aa: CASSLGRTSYEQYF
v_call: TRBV14; clone_size: once; j_call: TRBJ1-2; d_call: NA; cdr3_nt: TGTGCCAGCAGCCAACGGGAGAACTATGGCTACACCTTC; cdr3_aa: CASSQRENYGYTF
v_call: TRBV2; clone_size: NA; j_call: TRBJ2-7; d_call: TRBD1; cdr3_nt: TGTGCCAGCAGTGTCGAGGGGGCTCTCTACGAGCAGTACTTC; cdr3_aa: CASSVEGALYEQYF
v_call: TRBV5-4; clone_size: once; j_call: TRBJ2-1; d_call: TRBD2; cdr3_nt: TGTGCCAGCAGCCCATCGACTAGCGGGAGGGACAATGAGCAGTTCTTC; cdr3_aa: CASSPSTSGRDNEQFF
v_call: TRBV4-1; clone_size: NA; j_call: TRBJ2-7; d_call: TRBD1; cdr3_nt: TGCGCCAGCAGCCGAGACGACAGGGCAGACTACGAGCAGTACTTC; cdr3_aa: CASSRDDRADYEQYF
v_call: TRBV18; clone_size: NA; j_call: TRBJ1-4; d_call: TRBD1; cdr3_nt: TGTGCCAGCTCACGGACAGGGTCGGAAGAAAAACTGTTTTTT; cdr3_aa: CASSRTGSEEKLFF
v_call: TRBV6-5; clone_size: NA; j_call: TRBJ2-3; d_call: NA; cdr3_nt: TGTGCCAGCAGTTACACGACTAGTAAGTTCGGAGATACGCAGTATTTT; cdr3_aa: CASSYTTSKFGDTQYF
v_call: TRBV11-2; clone_size: once; j_call: TRBJ1-1; d_call: TRBD1; cdr3_nt: TGTGCCAGCAGCCCGGGACAGATGAACACTGAAGCTTTCTTT; cdr3_aa: CASSPGQMNTEAFF
v_call: TRBV6-1; clone_size: NA; j_call: TRBJ2-5; d_call: NA; cdr3_nt: TGTGCCAGCCGTTTGAATCACGGGGGAGAGACCCAGTACTTC; cdr3_aa: CASRLNHGGETQYF
v_call: TRBV29-1; clone_size: NA; j_call: TRBJ1-3; d_call: NA; cdr3_nt: TGCAGCGCCAAGGAACACTCTGGAAACACCATATATTTT; cdr3_aa: CSAKEHSGNTIYF
v_call: TRBV14; clone_size: once; j_call: TRBJ2-2; d_call: NA; cdr3_nt: TGTGCCAGCAGCCAAGAGGGGAGGCAATTCACCGGGGAGCTGTTTTTT; cdr3_aa: CASSQEGRQFTGELFF
v_call: TRBV11-2; clone_size: once; j_call: TRBJ2-5; d_call: NA; cdr3_nt: TGTGCCAGCAGCGCAGGGGGGCCCCAGTACTTC; cdr3_aa: CASSAGGPQYF
v_call: TRBV27; clone_size: NA; j_call: TRBJ2-6; d_call: NA; cdr3_nt: TGTGCCAGCAGAAACCTTGGGGCCAACGTCCTGACTTTC; cdr3_aa: CASRNLGANVLTF